Each of the 7 T cell receptor beta chains below was sequenced from the same sample in a study of blood T cell repertoires in COVID-19. Data came from immunoSEQ multiplex PCR; TCRdb stores just in-frame clones and leaves some out. This sample has about 210,000 clones; about 87% occur once, and the top ten carry 2% to 2.5%. The sequencing input was PBMCs or T cells enriched from blood (not recorded which). The receptor set was obtained from a woman aged 40 to 50 with acute COVID-19.

The rearrangement links TRBV19 to TRBJ2-5; 8 bases fit TRBD2. The CDR3 extends over 15 amino acids. The germline V gene has CDR1 LNHDA and CDR2 SQIVND (reference sequence). J gave up 7 bases and V 3 bases, and 10 bases lay outside the gene matches. The CDR3 loop is CASSIGGARSWTQYF. The CDR3 DNA sequence: TGTGCCAGTAGTATCGGGGGGGCCCGGTCATGGACCCAGTACTTC.

The chain carries TRBV3-1 (or the pseudogene TRBV3-2) and TRBJ1-5; tentatively, D is TRBD1 (6 bases). This CDR3 is 15 amino acids long. The V gene lost 0 bases and the J gene lost 4 bases, with 10 bases spanning the gap. In germline, CDR1 is LGHDT, CDR2 YNNKEL (reference sequence). The chain's CDR3 is CASSQDTGINQPQHF. The CDR3 DNA reads as TGTGCCAGCAGCCAAGATACAGGGATAAATCAGCCCCAGCATTTT.

The chain carries TRBV7-9 and TRBJ2-5; 12 bases are shared with TRBD1. The CDR3 loop spans 15 amino acids. V lost 5 bases, J lost 5 bases, and 6 bases stayed unmatched. CDR1 and CDR2 (germline): SEHNR, FQNEAQ (reference sequence). CDR3: CASSPGTGGHETQYF. The CDR3 DNA follows: TGTGCCAGCAGCCCCGGGACAGGGGGCCACGAGACCCAGTACTTC.

The rearrangement links TRBV7-2 to TRBJ2-1; no firm D call. Trimming took 5 bases from V and 0 from J, leaving 14 bases between them. The CDR3 extends over 16 amino acids. From germline, CDR1 is SGHTA and CDR2 FQGNSA. The chain's CDR3 is CASSPSRPGSYNEQFF. The CDR3 DNA reads TGTGCCAGCAGCCCCTCTAGGCCGGGCTCCTACAATGAGCAGTTCTTC.

The J gene is TRBJ1-2, the V gene TRBV6-2 or TRBV6-3; 9 nucleotides agree with TRBD1. CDR1 is MNHEY and CDR2 is SVGEGT in the germline V gene. There are 14 residues in the CDR3. The V and J ends lost 4 bases and 7 bases, in that order; junction bases with no gene match: 7. DNA of the CDR3: TGTGCCAGCAGTTCGACCACAGGGGGCCGTGGCTACACCTTC. Translating gives CASSSTTGGRGYTF.

This clone was observed a few times. The genes are TRBV6-5 and TRBJ2-7, with TRBD1 matching 9 bases. The length of the CDR3 is 13 residues. Germline values: CDR1 MNHEY, CDR2 SVGAGI. Trimming cost V 6 bases and J 5 bases; bases outside gene matches: 5. The CDR3 DNA reads TGTGCCAGCAGGGAGGGACAGGGCCACGAGCAGTACTTC. Its protein is CASREGQGHEQYF.

This rearrangement joins TRBV11-2 to TRBJ1-4, with D hard to call. V lost 3 bases and J 4 bases, leaving 12 bases between the germline ends. CDR1 is SGHAT and CDR2 is FQNNGV in the germline V gene. The CDR3 has 15 amino acids. CDR3 DNA: TGTGCCAGCAGCTTGGGGAGGCACGGTAATGAAAAACTGTTTTTT. As protein: CASSLGRHGNEKLFF.